This is a list of T cell receptor beta chains from one sample in a study of shared clonotypes between healthy human individuals. Clones were read by immunoSEQ multiplex PCR, and TCRdb kept only the in-frame ones, dropping some. This sample has nearly 750,000 clones, with 72% found just once. The sequenced sample consisted of memory CD4+ T cells sorted from blood. The receptor source for this set is a woman aged 25-40 years in good health. CDR3s include the opening cysteine and the closing phenylalanine or tryptophan. A D gene is named only where the DNA matches it firmly. Clone sizes are given selectively: once, few, many, or a class where the clone is expanded.

CDR3: CASSEEGSRYEQYF; DNA: TGTGCCAGCAGTGAAGAAGGTTCTAGGTACGAGCAGTACTTC; V: TRBV6-1; size: once; J: TRBJ2-7; D: -
CDR3: CASSNQNFDQPQHF; DNA: TGTGCCAGCAGCAATCAAAATTTTGATCAGCCCCAGCATTTT; V: TRBV6-5; size: once; J: TRBJ1-5; D: -
CDR3: CASKPGQRGGGKLFF; DNA: TGTGCCAGCAAGCCGGGACAGCGCGGTGGTGGGAAACTGTTTTTT; V: TRBV2; size: few; J: TRBJ1-4; D: TRBD1
CDR3: CASSLSKGLAGGSYEQYF; DNA: TGTGCCAGCAGCTTAAGTAAAGGTCTAGCGGGAGGTTCCTACGAGCAGTACTTC; V: TRBV13; size: -; J: TRBJ2-7; D: TRBD2
CDR3: CASSHTGGEQPQHF; DNA: TGTGCCAGTAGCCATACAGGGGGCGAACAGCCCCAGCATTTT; V: TRBV19; size: -; J: TRBJ1-5; D: TRBD1
CDR3: CAGREGYEQYF; DNA: TGTGCCGGAAGGGAGGGGTACGAGCAGTACTTC; V: TRBV6-1; size: -; J: TRBJ2-7; D: TRBD2
CDR3: CASSGTGVEAEAFF; DNA: TGTGCCAGCTCCGGGACAGGGGTTGAGGCTGAAGCTTTCTTT; V: TRBV27; size: -; J: TRBJ1-1; D: TRBD1
CDR3: CASSLAGQHGASGKLFF; DNA: TGCGCCAGCAGCTTGGCCGGGCAACACGGGGCCTCTGGAAAACTGTTTTTT; V: TRBV5-1; size: -; J: TRBJ1-4; D: -
CDR3: CASSYPDRAYGYTF; DNA: TGTGCCAGCAGCTACCCGGACAGGGCCTATGGCTACACCTTC; V: TRBV7-9; size: few; J: TRBJ1-2; D: TRBD1
CDR3: CASSRAPFEQYF; DNA: TGTGCCAGCAGCCGAGCCCCGTTCGAGCAGTACTTC; V: TRBV28; size: -; J: TRBJ2-7; D: -